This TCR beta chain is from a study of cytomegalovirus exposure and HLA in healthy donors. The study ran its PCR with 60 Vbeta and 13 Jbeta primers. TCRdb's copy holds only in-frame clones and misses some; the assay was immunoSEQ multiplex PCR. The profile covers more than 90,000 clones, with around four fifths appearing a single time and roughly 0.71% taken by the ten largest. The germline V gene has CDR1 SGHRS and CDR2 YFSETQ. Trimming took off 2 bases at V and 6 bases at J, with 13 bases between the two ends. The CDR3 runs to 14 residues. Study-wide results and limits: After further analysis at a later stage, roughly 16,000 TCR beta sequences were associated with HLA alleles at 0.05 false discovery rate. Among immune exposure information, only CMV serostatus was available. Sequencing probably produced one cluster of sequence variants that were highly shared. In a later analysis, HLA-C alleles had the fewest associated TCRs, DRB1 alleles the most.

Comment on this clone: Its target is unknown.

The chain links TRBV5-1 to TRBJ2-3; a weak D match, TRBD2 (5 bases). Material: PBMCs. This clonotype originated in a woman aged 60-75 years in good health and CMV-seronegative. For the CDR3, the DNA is TGCGCCAGCAGCTTTAGCGAGATCGGGGATACGCAGTATTTT. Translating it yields CASSFSEIGDTQYF. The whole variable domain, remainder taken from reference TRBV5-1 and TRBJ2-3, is KAGVTQTPRYLIKTRGQQVTLSCSPISGHRSVSWYQQTPGQGLQFLFEYFSETQRNKGNFPGRFSGRQFSNSRSEMNVSTLELGDSALYLCASSFSEIGDTQYFGPGTRLTVL.